One and the same sample provided the 23 T cell receptor beta chains below, sequenced in a study of technical replicates of blood from a few donors. Method: immunoSEQ multiplex PCR; TCRdb's copy keeps in-frame clones and lacks some. The table records some 90,000 clones, 95% of them present only once. Source material: T cells isolated from PBMCs. The receptor set was obtained from a human donor in good health.

The chain combines TRBV5-8 with TRBJ2-7; TRBD1 matches 11 bases. The CDR3 spans 15 residues. The germline V gene has CDR1 SGHTS and CDR2 YDEGEE. With V trimmed by 1 base and J by 4 bases, 4 bases remained unmatched. CDR3 sequence: CASSLRTGGIYEQYF. The CDR3 nucleotides read TGTGCCAGCAGCTTGAGGACAGGGGGCATTTACGAGCAGTACTTC.

The V call is TRBV4-3, the J call TRBJ1-3; D gene ambiguous. V was trimmed by 0 bases and J by 0 bases, leaving 15 bases between them. Germline assignment: CDR1 LGHNA and CDR2 YSLEER. The CDR3 loop spans 18 amino acids. CDR3 bases: TGCGCCAGCAGCCAAGATTTGGAAGGAGTTCACTCTGGAAACACCATATATTTT. Its translation: CASSQDLEGVHSGNTIYF.

This chain links TRBV7-9 with TRBJ2-3; D unresolved. The CDR3 has 15 residues. With 4 bases removed from V and 1 base from J, the gap between germline ends came to 12 bases. Germline lookup yields CDR1 SEHNR and CDR2 FQNEAQ (reference sequence). The CDR3 nucleotides read TGTGCCAGCAGCTCTACTACTCCGGGCACAGATACGCAGTATTTT. Translated: CASSSTTPGTDTQYF. The full variable domain, completed using reference TRBV7-9 and TRBJ2-3, is DTGVSQNPRHKITKRGQNVTFRCDPISEHNRLYWYRQTLGQGPEFLTYFQNEAQLEKSRLLSDRFSAERPKGSFSTLEIQRTEQGDSAMYLCASSSTTPGTDTQYFGPGTRLTVL.

This clone was detected only once. This chain links TRBV6-1 with TRBJ2-7, with D perhaps matching TRBD1 (6 bases). This CDR3 has 14 amino acids. V gave up 4 bases and J gave up 2 bases, with 12 bases separating them. Germline CDR1 MNHNS, CDR2 SASEGT. The DNA of the CDR3 is TGTGCCAGCAGTGGGGGACACGGCCCCTACGAGCAGTACTTC. Protein sequence: CASSGGHGPYEQYF.

This sequence joins TRBV6-6 and TRBJ1-2; no reliable D call. The CDR3 totals 14 residues. Per germline, CDR1 MNHNY and CDR2 SVGAGI (reference sequence). Between the trimmed V and J ends, which lost 0 bases and 2 bases, there was a span of 7 bases. This chain's CDR3 is CASSYSRGNYGYTF. The CDR3 DNA reads as TGTGCCAGCAGTTACTCGAGAGGCAACTATGGCTACACCTTC.

The V and J genes are TRBV27 and TRBJ1-5; 7 bases are shared with TRBD1. The CDR3 totals 11 residues. Germline V gene sequence: CDR1 MNHEY, CDR2 SMNVEV (reference sequence). The V segment lost 10 bases and the J segment 4 bases; nucleotides outside the gene matches: 1. The CDR3 bases are TGTGCCACAGGGGGTAATCAGCCCCAGCATTTT. Its translation: CATGGNQPQHF.

This clone has only a few counts. The chain links TRBV7-9 to TRBJ1-1; TRBD1 agrees at 9 bases. The CDR3 contains 16 residues. V shed 5 bases and J 3 bases; nucleotides not matched to a gene: 10. CDR1 and CDR2 (germline): SEHNR, FQNEAQ (reference sequence). CDR3 amino acids: CASSLTGGRADTEAFF. CDR3 nucleotide sequence: TGTGCCAGCAGCCTCACAGGGGGCAGGGCGGACACTGAAGCTTTCTTT. The entire variable domain, with the rest obtained from reference TRBV7-9 and TRBJ1-1, is as follows: DTGVSQNPRHKITKRGQNVTFRCDPISEHNRLYWYRQTLGQGPEFLTYFQNEAQLEKSRLLSDRFSAERPKGSFSTLEIQRTEQGDSAMYLCASSLTGGRADTEAFFGQGTRLTVV.

The rearrangement links TRBV11-2 to TRBJ2-7; the match to TRBD1 covers 10 bases. Germline lookup yields CDR1 SGHAT and CDR2 FQNNGV. Trimming removed 5 bases from V and 9 bases from J; junction bases left unmatched: 7. There are 13 residues in the CDR3. CDR3 loop: CASSPGTGAGQYF. The CDR3 DNA is TGTGCCAGCAGCCCTGGGACAGGGGCTGGGCAGTACTTC.

The J gene is TRBJ2-1, the V gene TRBV9; TRBD2 matches at 9 bases. J was trimmed by 6 bases and V by 0 bases; bases with no gene match: 7. CDR3 size: 16 residues. Per the germline V gene, CDR1 is SGDLS and CDR2 is YYNGEE. Here the CDR3 reads CASSVVAAGGPNEQFF. The CDR3, as DNA: TGTGCCAGCAGCGTAGTGGCGGCGGGAGGGCCCAATGAGCAGTTCTTC.

CDR3 protein: CASSLAVSTDTQYF. Written as DNA, the CDR3 is TGTGCCAGCAGCTTGGCAGTGAGCACAGATACGCAGTATTTT. J is TRBJ2-3 and V is TRBV5-4; no clear D gene. Trimming left V 0 bases short and J 0 bases short, with 5 bases between. Germline V gives CDR1 SGHNT, CDR2 YYREEE (reference sequence). This CDR3 is built from 14 residues. Full variable domain (missing parts from reference TRBV5-4 and TRBJ2-3): ETGVTQSPTHLIKTRGQQVTLRCSSQSGHNTVSWYQQALGQGPQFIFQYYREEENGRGNFPPRFSGLQFPNYSSELNVNALELDDSALYLCASSLAVSTDTQYFGPGTRLTVL.

This chain joins TRBV10-3 and TRBJ2-1, with 15 bases that match TRBD2. Per germline, CDR1 ENHRY and CDR2 SYGVKD. Losses at the gene ends were 9 bases for V and 0 bases for J; bases not matched to a gene: 9. This CDR3 is 18 amino acids long. The CDR3 sequence: CAIPIGTSGGSSYNEQFF. The CDR3 nucleotides read TGTGCCATACCGATTGGGACTAGCGGGGGGAGCTCCTACAATGAGCAGTTCTTC.

The V gene is TRBV19, the J gene TRBJ1-1; weak D call: TRBD1 (5 bases). V lost 4 bases and J 0 bases, leaving 6 bases between the germline ends. The CDR3 totals 13 residues. The germline V gene has CDR1 LNHDA and CDR2 SQIVND (reference sequence). The CDR3 region is CASSRQMNTEAFF. CDR3 coding DNA: TGTGCCAGTAGTAGACAGATGAACACTGAAGCTTTCTTT. The whole variable domain, filled in from reference TRBV19 and TRBJ1-1, reads DGGITQSPKYLFRKEGQNVTLSCEQNLNHDAMYWYRQDPGQGLRLIYYSQIVNDFQKGDIAEGYSVSREKKESFPLTVTSAQKNPTAFYLCASSRQMNTEAFFGQGTRLTVV.

The genes are TRBV7-9 and TRBJ2-7; D not resolved. Germline V gene sequence: CDR1 SEHNR, CDR2 FQNEAQ (reference sequence). V was shortened by 2 bases and J by 2 bases, with 7 bases between the two germline ends. CDR3 length equals 13 residues. The CDR3 bases are TGTGCCAGCAGCTTAAACTCACCCTACGAGCAGTACTTC. This translates into CASSLNSPYEQYF.

This sequence joins TRBV5-1 and TRBJ2-5, with TRBD2 matching 8 bases. Germline-derived CDR1 and CDR2 are SGHRS and YFSETQ. V was clipped by 0 bases and J by 3 bases; unmatched bases: 10. The CDR3 runs to 17 residues. The CDR3 loop is CASSLALDPGGEETQYF. CDR3 DNA sequence: TGCGCCAGCAGCTTGGCCTTAGACCCGGGAGGGGAAGAGACCCAGTACTTC.

The J gene is TRBJ1-2, the V gene TRBV19; maybe TRBD1 (5 bases). V was shortened by 11 bases and J by 7 bases, with 17 bases between the two germline ends. This CDR3 comprises 12 residues. Germline CDR1 is LNHDA and CDR2 is SQIVND (reference sequence). The CDR3 here is CAGGSIVGGYTF. Written as DNA, the CDR3 is TGTGCCGGGGGGAGTATCGTAGGTGGCTACACCTTC.

This clone appeared once. The genes are TRBV4-3 and TRBJ1-2; 8 bases are a match to TRBD1. The V gene's germline CDR1 is LGHNA and CDR2 YSLEER. The CDR3 is 15 amino acids. V was pared by 4 bases and J by 0 bases, with 4 bases of the junction left unmatched. The CDR3 sequence: CASSLQTGANYGYTF. CDR3 nucleotide sequence: TGCGCCAGCAGCCTGCAGACAGGGGCTAACTATGGCTACACCTTC.

V is TRBV7-9 and J is TRBJ2-2; D remains ambiguous. There are 13 residues in the CDR3. The V and J ends lost 3 bases and 1 base respectively, with 3 bases between them. The germline CDR1 and CDR2 sequences are SEHNR and FQNEAQ (reference sequence). For the CDR3, the DNA is TGTGCCAGCAGCTTCGGGAACACCGGGGAGCTGTTTTTT. Translating gives CASSFGNTGELFF.

V gene TRBV14 combines with J gene TRBJ1-5; D call uncertain. Trimming cost V 4 bases and J 4 bases, with 5 bases left between them. CDR1 is SGHDN and CDR2 is FVKESK in the germline V gene. There are 12 residues in the CDR3. CDR3: CASSLLNQPQHF. In DNA, the CDR3 is TGTGCCAGCAGCCTACTTAATCAGCCCCAGCATTTT.

The chain combines TRBV7-3 with TRBJ1-1; D gene unclear. Deletions cut 5 bases from V and 1 base from J, with 8 bases between. Germline assignment: CDR1 SGHTA and CDR2 FQGTGA. The CDR3 has 13 residues. The CDR3 here is CASSPRQNTEAFF. The CDR3 DNA follows: TGTGCCAGCAGCCCGAGACAGAACACTGAAGCTTTCTTT. The full variable domain, with the rest looked up from reference TRBV7-3 and TRBJ1-1, is GAGVSQTPSNKVTEKGKYVELRCDPISGHTALYWYRQSLGQGPEFLIYFQGTGAADDSGLPNDRFFAVRPEGSVSTLKIQRTERGDSAVYLCASSPRQNTEAFFGQGTRLTVV.

The chain recombines TRBV29-1 with TRBJ2-4; possibly TRBD2 for D (6 bases). This CDR3 is built from 14 residues. CDR1 and CDR2 (germline): SQVTM, ANQGSEA. V was cut by 3 bases and J by 1 base, with 10 bases left in between. The DNA for the CDR3 is TGCAGCGTTGATACTGGGGGGGCCAAAAACATTCAGTACTTC. Translating gives CSVDTGGAKNIQYF.

In its sample, this clone was seen once. The chain uses TRBV11-3 and TRBJ1-1, with D unclear. Between the trimmed V and J ends, which lost 3 bases and 1 base, there was a span of 9 bases. Germline V gives CDR1 SGHNT, CDR2 YENEEA. The CDR3 contains 14 residues. CDR3 bases: TGTGCCAGCAGCTTCACAGAGACGAACACTGAAGCTTTCTTT. This encodes CASSFTETNTEAFF.

J is TRBJ2-5 and V is TRBV9, with D perhaps matching TRBD1 (6 bases). The CDR3 loop spans 15 amino acids. Germline V gene sequence: CDR1 SGDLS, CDR2 YYNGEE. V was cut by 3 bases and J by 3 bases, with 15 bases left in between. Here the CDR3 reads CASSAWGLLEETQYF. CDR3 bases: TGTGCCAGCAGCGCGTGGGGGCTTTTAGAAGAGACCCAGTACTTC.

This clone was counted a single time. The chain carries TRBV6-1 and TRBJ2-7, with 9 positions matching TRBD2. Germline V lookup: CDR1 MNHNS, CDR2 SASEGT. V dropped 1 base and J dropped 4; count of bases not matched to a gene: 14. CDR3 size: 18 residues. This CDR3 reads CASSEEHFSGRLIYEQYF. DNA for the CDR3: TGTGCCAGCAGTGAAGAACATTTTAGCGGGAGACTTATTTACGAGCAGTACTTC.